A single sample is the source of the 14 T cell receptor beta chains below, sequenced in a study of blood T cell repertoires in COVID-19. Generated by immunoSEQ multiplex PCR, the TCRdb table keeps only in-frame clones and is missing some. The sample has 380,000 or so clones; roughly 90% are singletons. The sequencing input was PBMCs or T cells enriched from blood (not recorded which). Receptors originate from a middle-aged woman with acute COVID-19.

This clone was seen once. This chain joins TRBV20-1 and TRBJ2-4; D is uncertain. CDR3 length equals 11 residues. Germline CDR1 and CDR2: DFQATT and SNEGSKA (reference sequence). V was shortened by 6 bases and J by 5 bases, with 8 bases between the two germline ends. Here the CDR3 reads CSAQTQNIQYF. The CDR3 nucleotides are TGCAGTGCCCAGACTCAAAACATTCAGTACTTC.

The chain employs TRBV3-1 (or the pseudogene TRBV3-2) and TRBJ2-1; 9 nucleotides align to TRBD1. The CDR3 is 12 amino acids. CDR1 and CDR2 from the germline V gene are LGHDT and YNNKEL (reference sequence). V dropped 3 bases and J dropped 15; count of bases not matched to a gene: 6. In DNA, the CDR3 is TGTGCCAGCAGCCAGCCGGGACAGGGTTTGTTCTTC. Amino acid sequence: CASSQPGQGLFF.

The chain is built from TRBV5-1 and TRBJ2-2, with 10 bases that match TRBD2. V dropped 4 bases and J dropped 1; count of bases not matched to a gene: 4. This CDR3 region has 16 residues. CDR1 and CDR2 (germline): SGHRS, YFSETQ. CDR3 loop: CASSRGLARNTGELFF. CDR3 DNA: TGCGCCAGCAGCCGGGGACTAGCGAGGAACACCGGGGAGCTGTTTTTT.

The rearrangement links TRBV11-2 to TRBJ1-3, with D maybe TRBD1 (6 bases). Trimming shortened V by 2 bases and J by 10 bases, and 9 bases separated the two germline ends. CDR1 and CDR2 from the germline V gene are SGHAT and FQNNGV. The CDR3 consists of 12 residues. The DNA for the CDR3 is TGTGCCAGCAGCTTACCAGGACAGACCATATATTTT. It codes for CASSLPGQTIYF.

The genes are TRBV5-1 and TRBJ2-3; weak D call: TRBD2 (5 bases). Germline CDR1 is SGHRS and CDR2 is YFSETQ. There are 12 residues in the CDR3. The germline V and J ends were trimmed by 4 bases and 5 bases, with 8 bases remaining between them. The CDR3 DNA reads TGCGCCAGCAGCCGGGAAAGAGATACGCAGTATTTT. It codes for CASSRERDTQYF.

This clone has only a few counts. The genes are TRBV4-1 and TRBJ1-1; 12 bases align to TRBD1. The CDR3 contains 18 residues. V was clipped by 2 bases and J by 5 bases; unmatched bases: 12. Germline V CDR1 and CDR2: MGHRA, YSYEKL. DNA for the CDR3: TGCGCCAGCAGCCAACCGAGAGGGACAGGGGGCGCGAGGACTGAAGCTTTCTTT. The encoded protein is CASSQPRGTGGARTEAFF.

V is TRBV27 and J is TRBJ1-4; no definite D call. The germline V gene has CDR1 MNHEY and CDR2 SMNVEV (reference sequence). This CDR3 comprises 14 residues. Between the trimmed V and J ends, which lost 3 bases and 7 bases, there was a span of 12 bases. This CDR3 reads CASSFSRTSEKLFF. For the CDR3, the DNA is TGTGCCAGCAGTTTCTCTCGTACTTCTGAAAAACTGTTTTTT.

The rearrangement uses TRBV6-4 and TRBJ2-2; no firm D call. Deletions cut 1 base from V and 5 bases from J, with 5 bases between. The length of the CDR3 is 13 residues. Germline V gene lookup returns CDR1 MRHNA and CDR2 SNTAGT. Here the CDR3 DNA reads TGTGCCAGCAGTGACTTTCGGACCGGGGAGCTGTTTTTT. This sequence encodes CASSDFRTGELFF.

Written as DNA, the CDR3 is TGTGCCAGCAGCTTATCTAGCGGGGGGCCCTCCTACGAGCAGTACTTC. Translation gives CASSLSSGGPSYEQYF. The chain has TRBV11-2 and TRBJ2-7; 11 bases match TRBD2. The V segment lost 2 bases and the J segment 0 bases; nucleotides outside the gene matches: 3. The CDR3 covers 16 residues. Germline loops: CDR1 SGHAT, CDR2 FQNNGV. The whole variable domain, remainder taken from reference TRBV11-2 and TRBJ2-7, is EAGVAQSPRYKIIEKRQSVAFWCNPISGHATLYWYQQILGQGPKLLIQFQNNGVVDDSQLPKDRFSAERLKGVDSTLKIQPAKLEDSAVYLCASSLSSGGPSYEQYFGPGTRLTVT.

The rearrangement links TRBV11-2 to TRBJ1-3; the D gene is possibly TRBD1 (5 bases). V lost 5 bases and J lost 7, with 15 bases in between. There are 14 residues in the CDR3. Germline V gene sequence: CDR1 SGHAT, CDR2 FQNNGV. The CDR3 region is CASSPSSGGNTIYF. CDR3 sequence (DNA): TGTGCCAGCAGCCCCTCATCCGGGGGGAACACCATATATTTT.

The chain employs TRBV6-5 and TRBJ1-6, with D uncertain. The germline CDR1 and CDR2 sequences are MNHEY and SVGAGI. V lost 2 bases, J lost 10 bases, and 12 bases lay in between. This CDR3 has 14 amino acids. The CDR3 DNA reads TGTGCCAGCAGTTACGCCACAAGTGGCTCACCCCTCCACTTT. It encodes CASSYATSGSPLHF.

This chain uses TRBV12-3 or TRBV12-4 with TRBJ1-1, with a weak D call TRBD1 (6 bases). CDR3 length: 11 residues. V shed 6 bases and J shed 11 bases, with 13 bases lying between them. Written as DNA, the CDR3 is TGTGCCAGCAGCCCAGGGGTCGGTGCTTTCTTT. Its protein product is CASSPGVGAFF.

The rearrangement uses TRBV6-5 and TRBJ1-1; 8 nucleotides line up with TRBD1. Germline assignment: CDR1 MNHEY and CDR2 SVGAGI. The V and J ends lost 6 bases and 5 bases, in that order; junction bases with no gene match: 8. The length of the CDR3 is 14 residues. The CDR3 nucleotides read TGTGCCAGCAGCGCAACAGGGGGAAAAACTGAAGCTTTCTTT. This encodes CASSATGGKTEAFF.

V and J are TRBV29-1 and TRBJ1-5; 8 bases are shared with TRBD1. Trimming at V came to 6 bases and at J to 0 bases, leaving 1 base not matched to a gene. Germline V gene sequence: CDR1 SQVTM, CDR2 ANQGSEA. There are 13 residues in the CDR3. The CDR3 here is CSVTGDSNQPQHF. CDR3 nucleotide sequence: TGCAGCGTGACAGGGGATAGCAATCAGCCCCAGCATTTT. Supplemented by reference TRBV29-1 and TRBJ1-5, the full variable domain reads SAVISQKPSRDICQRGTSLTIQCQVDSQVTMMFWYRQQPGQSLTLIATANQGSEATYESGFVIDKFPISRPNLTFSTLTVSNMSPEDSSIYLCSVTGDSNQPQHFGDGTRLSIL.